These 20 T cell receptor beta chains share one sample of origin, sequenced in a study of cytomegalovirus exposure and HLA in healthy donors. 13 Jbeta primers and 60 Vbeta primers were used for the PCR. Assay used: immunoSEQ multiplex PCR; TCRdb lists only in-frame clones, some missing. The table lists roughly 70,000 clones. The material sequenced was PBMCs. These TCRs come from a female donor in good health and CMV-seropositive.

The rearrangement uses TRBV5-1 and TRBJ1-6; TRBD1 agrees at 8 bases. The germline V gene has CDR1 SGHRS and CDR2 YFSETQ. With 4 bases clipped from V and 4 bases from J, the junction kept 4 bases outside the gene matches. The CDR3 covers 15 residues. CDR3 nucleotide sequence: TGCGCCAGCAGCCTCGGACAGGGTTATAATTCACCCCTCCACTTT. This encodes CASSLGQGYNSPLHF. Drawing the rest from reference TRBV5-1 and TRBJ1-6, the complete variable domain is KAGVTQTPRYLIKTRGQQVTLSCSPISGHRSVSWYQQTPGQGLQFLFEYFSETQRNKGNFPGRFSGRQFSNSRSEMNVSTLELGDSALYLCASSLGQGYNSPLHFGNGTRLTVT.

The chain couples TRBV5-1 to TRBJ2-5; TRBD1 aligns across 7 bases. CDR1 SGHRS and CDR2 YFSETQ come from the germline V gene. Germline trimming cut 0 bases from V and 13 bases from J; bases unmatched to any gene: 12. The CDR3 has 14 amino acids. This CDR3 reads CASSLVGDSLVGYF. In DNA form, the CDR3 reads TGCGCCAGCAGCTTGGTAGGGGACAGCTTGGTCGGGTACTTC.

V and J are TRBV6-1 and TRBJ2-6; TRBD1 matches at 7 bases. This CDR3 has 18 amino acids. CDR1 and CDR2 from the germline V gene are MNHNS and SASEGT. Trimming cost V 1 base and J 5 bases; bases outside gene matches: 11. The CDR3 loop reads CASSEEWRFRGRANVLTF. The CDR3 DNA sequence: TGTGCCAGCAGTGAAGAATGGCGGTTCAGGGGGAGGGCCAACGTCCTGACTTTC.

The rearrangement joins TRBV14 to TRBJ1-6, with D possibly matching TRBD1 (6 bases). This CDR3 comprises 15 residues. Germline-derived CDR1 and CDR2 are SGHDN and FVKESK. Trimming cost V 5 bases and J 7 bases, with 15 bases left between them. CDR3 in DNA: TGTGCCAGCAGCGACAGGACAGCCTGGAATTCACCCCTCCACTTT. Its translation is CASSDRTAWNSPLHF.

The chain joins TRBV5-1 to TRBJ2-1; TRBD2 agrees at 12 bases. Trimming at V came to 6 bases and at J to 8 bases, leaving 9 bases not matched to a gene. Per the germline V gene, CDR1 is SGHRS and CDR2 is YFSETQ. This CDR3 is built from 15 residues. CDR3 DNA: TGCGCCAGCAAAACTACTAGCGGGGGGCGGGATGAGCAGTTCTTC. Protein sequence: CASKTTSGGRDEQFF.

The chain has TRBV4-1 and TRBJ1-4; 11 positions agree with TRBD1. Germline V gene data show CDR1 as MGHRA and CDR2 as YSYEKL. With V trimmed by 2 bases and J by 10 bases, 3 bases remained unmatched. There are 14 residues in the CDR3. This chain's CDR3 is CASSQIGTGGKLFF. CDR3 in DNA: TGCGCCAGCAGCCAAATCGGGACAGGGGGAAAACTGTTTTTT.

The gene calls are TRBV29-1 and TRBJ2-7; TRBD2 agrees at 11 bases. Per germline, CDR1 SQVTM and CDR2 ANQGSEA. Trimming took 6 bases from V and 2 from J; bases not matched to a gene: 12. The CDR3 spans 16 residues. CDR3 coding DNA: TGCAGCGTGTATAGCGGGAGGGCCCTCGGGGCCTACGAGCAGTACTTC. It codes for CSVYSGRALGAYEQYF.

This chain uses TRBV18 with TRBJ2-5; TRBD2 aligns across 12 bases. J lost 0 bases, V lost 4 bases, and 3 bases had no gene match. Looked up from germline, CDR1 is KGHSH and CDR2 is LQKENI. The CDR3 spans 16 residues. The CDR3 DNA is TGTGCCAGCTCACTACGACTAGCGGGAGACCAAGAGACCCAGTACTTC. As protein: CASSLRLAGDQETQYF.

As for this clone: One junction end disagrees with the germline gene, perhaps due to a read error. The chain uses TRBV5-6 and TRBJ2-7; 7 nucleotides match TRBD2. Germline values: CDR1 SGHDT, CDR2 YYEEEE. This CDR3 spans 11 amino acids. The CDR3 DNA reads as TGTGCCAGCAGCGGGGGGGGTTCCCGGGACTTC. Translated, it gives CASSGGGSRDF.

The rearrangement links TRBV6-1 to TRBJ1-3; 8 bases match TRBD1. V shed 0 bases and J 0 bases; nucleotides not matched to a gene: 10. The CDR3 runs 19 residues. Germline loops: CDR1 MNHNS, CDR2 SASEGT. The CDR3: CASSEARTGLLSSGNTIYF. In DNA, the CDR3 is TGTGCCAGCAGTGAAGCGCGGACAGGGCTTTTGAGCTCTGGAAACACCATATATTTT.

Here the CDR3 DNA reads TGTGCCAGCAGTTTATTGGGCCTGAAAGGGACACCCTCGGGGAATGAGCAGTTCTTC. Translated: CASSLLGLKGTPSGNEQFF. The V and J genes are TRBV27 and TRBJ2-1; D is perhaps TRBD1 (6 bases). Germline assignment: CDR1 MNHEY and CDR2 SMNVEV (reference sequence). The CDR3 length is 19 residues. Trimming removed 1 base from V and 7 bases from J, with 26 bases in between.

V is TRBV9 and J is TRBJ2-3; possibly TRBD2 for D (5 bases). The germline CDR1 and CDR2 sequences are SGDLS and YYNGEE. The CDR3 spans 13 residues. Trimming stripped 4 bases from V and 3 bases from J, with 9 bases between. CDR3 sequence: CASSRGDTDTQYF. CDR3 in DNA: TGTGCCAGCAGCCGGGGAGATACAGATACGCAGTATTTT.

A note on this clone: Other DNA sequences from this sample encode an identical CDR3 as well. The gene calls are TRBV7-8 and TRBJ1-2; D gene uncertain. The CDR3 is made up of 16 amino acids. V lost 0 bases and J lost 5, with 16 bases in between. CDR1 is SGHVS, CDR2 FQNEAQ, per germline. As DNA, the CDR3 is TGTGCCAGCAGCTTAGCGGAGTCTTCATACTCGTATGGCTACACCTTC. Amino acids: CASSLAESSYSYGYTF.

The chain uses TRBV4-3 and TRBJ1-3, with a tentative D call TRBD1 (6 bases). The CDR3 totals 15 residues. Germline V lookup: CDR1 LGHNA, CDR2 YSLEER. Trimming took 3 bases from V and 4 from J, leaving 13 bases between them. CDR3 sequence reads: CASSHTGFDGNTIYF. As DNA, the CDR3 is TGCGCCAGCAGCCATACAGGGTTTGACGGAAACACCATATATTTT.

This chain uses TRBV7-8 with TRBJ2-2; D not certain. Per the germline V gene, CDR1 is SGHVS and CDR2 is FQNEAQ. The CDR3 contains 15 residues. Trimming stripped 11 bases from V and 0 bases from J, with 16 bases between. The CDR3 here is CASRRRHANTGELFF. CDR3 nucleotides: TGTGCCTCGAGGCGGCGCCACGCGAACACCGGGGAGCTGTTTTTT.

The chain combines TRBV5-4 with TRBJ1-2, with 11 bases that match TRBD1. V gave up 5 bases and J gave up 2 bases; unmatched junction bases: 5. This CDR3 has 15 residues. Germline lookup yields CDR1 SGHNT and CDR2 YYREEE (reference sequence). CDR3 nucleotides: TGTGCCAGCAGAGGACAGGGGGCGCGGAACTATGGCTACACCTTC. Residues: CASRGQGARNYGYTF.

The CDR3 loop reads CASSETGNYEQYF. The CDR3 region has the DNA TGTGCCAGCAGTGAGACAGGTAACTACGAGCAGTACTTC. J is TRBJ2-7 and V is TRBV2; possible D gene TRBD1, 6 bases. CDR3 length: 13 residues. V was cut by 3 bases and J by 3 bases, with 9 bases left in between. The germline CDR1 and CDR2 sequences are SNHLY and FYNNEI.

On this clone itself: One junction end disagrees with the germline gene, perhaps due to a read error. The chain links TRBV4-3 to TRBJ2-5, with 7 bases that match TRBD1. TRBJ2-7 explains the end of the DNA better; the J call may be wrong. CDR3 length: 15 amino acids. The germline CDR1 and CDR2 sequences are LGHNA and YSLEER. This CDR3 reads CASGQWDSLTYEQYF. CDR3 DNA: TGCGCCAGCGGCCAATGGGACAGTTTGACCTACGAGCAGTACTTC.

The chain is built from TRBV6-1 and TRBJ2-6; possibly TRBD1 for D (5 bases). Trimming left V 6 bases short and J 1 base short, with 10 bases between. The CDR3 has 15 residues. From germline, CDR1 is MNHNS and CDR2 SASEGT. The chain's CDR3 is CASRTQGSGANVLTF. In DNA form, the CDR3 reads TGTGCCAGCAGAACCCAGGGATCTGGGGCCAACGTCCTGACTTTC.

The genes are TRBV28 and TRBJ1-5; possible D gene TRBD1, 5 bases. The CDR3 has 15 residues. The V end was cut by 2 bases, the J end by 0 bases, with 8 bases between. Germline V gives CDR1 MDHEN, CDR2 SYDVKM. The CDR3 sequence: CASSLTGDSNQPQHF. CDR3 DNA: TGTGCCAGCAGTTTAACAGGTGATAGCAATCAGCCCCAGCATTTT.